This T cell receptor beta chain was retrieved from a study of blood T cell repertoires in COVID-19. Study background: Italy, Spain and the United States were the sources of the convalescent and acute COVID-19 samples.

The CDR3 is 13 residues long. Germline values: CDR1 SGHRS, CDR2 YFSETQ. The junction had 1 base not matched to a gene; V was cut back by 0 bases and J by 5 bases. This clone appeared a few times. Sequencing was performed with immunoSEQ multiplex PCR; in TCRdb, only in-frame clones are kept and a portion is missing. The sample shows some 360,000 clones, about 87% of them seen only once. This TCR derives from a woman aged 55-75 years with COVID-19, enrolled during active disease. The sample comprised peripheral blood. V usage is TRBV5-1 and J usage is TRBJ2-5, with 7 bases identical to TRBD2. This CDR3 is CASSLGLAETQYF. The DNA of the CDR3 is TGCGCCAGCAGCTTGGGACTAGCCGAGACCCAGTACTTC. The full variable domain, in which reference TRBV5-1 and TRBJ2-5 provide the parts outside the CDR3, is KAGVTQTPRYLIKTRGQQVTLSCSPISGHRSVSWYQQTPGQGLQFLFEYFSETQRNKGNFPGRFSGRQFSNSRSEMNVSTLELGDSALYLCASSLGLAETQYFGPGTRLLVL.